Below, 22 T cell receptor beta chains from the same sample are listed, as sequenced in a study of shared clonotypes between healthy human individuals. Only in-frame clones appear in the TCRdb table, and some are missing; sequencing was by immunoSEQ multiplex PCR. Counted here are 110,000 or so clones, over 65% occurring once; the ten biggest clones make up 24%. Material: memory CD8+ T cells sorted from blood. Subset indicated: CD45RO+ cells pooled with CCR7-negative TemRA cells. The receptors were sampled from a woman aged 25 to 39 in good health.

The J gene is TRBJ2-7, the V gene TRBV7-6; 8 bases align to TRBD1. This CDR3 spans 18 amino acids. In germline, CDR1 is SGHVS, CDR2 FNYEAQ. The trim removed 6 bases at V and 2 bases at J, leaving 18 bases unmatched. CDR3 protein: CASSSPYLGQGIPYEQYF. In nucleotides, the CDR3 is TGTGCCAGCAGTTCCCCTTACCTTGGACAGGGAATCCCCTACGAGCAGTACTTC.

V gene TRBV9 combines with J gene TRBJ2-7, with D tentatively TRBD1 (7 bases). Germline assignment: CDR1 SGDLS and CDR2 YYNGEE. Trimming removed 3 bases from V and 4 bases from J, with 17 bases in between. CDR3 length: 15 residues. The CDR3 DNA is TGTGCCAGCAGCGGGGGGGAGACAGGGTTTTACGAGCAGTACTTC. This encodes CASSGGETGFYEQYF. The full variable domain, with the rest looked up from reference TRBV9 and TRBJ2-7, is DSGVTQTPKHLITATGQRVTLRCSPRSGDLSVYWYQQSLDQGLQFLIQYYNGEERAKGNILERFSAQQFPDLHSELNLSSLELGDSALYFCASSGGETGFYEQYFGPGTRLTVT.

This clone came up a few times. The chain is built from TRBV5-1 and TRBJ2-2; D gene ambiguous. CDR1 and CDR2 from the germline V gene are SGHRS and YFSETQ. The CDR3 totals 12 residues. Trimming stripped 2 bases from V and 8 bases from J, with 7 bases between. CDR3 coding DNA: TGCGCCAGCAGCTTTGGATGGGGGGAGCTGTTTTTT. It translates to CASSFGWGELFF.

J is TRBJ1-1 and V is TRBV21-1. TRBV21-1 is deemed a pseudogene. The CDR3 extends over 12 amino acids. The CDR3 coding sequence is TGTGCCAGCAGCAAAGGGGAGGGTGGGGCTTTCTTT. Amino acids: CASSKGEGGAFF.

The rearrangement uses TRBV2 and TRBJ1-3; unclear D gene. Trimming took off 4 bases at V and 0 bases at J, with 19 bases between the two ends. The CDR3 is 18 residues long. CDR1 is SNHLY, CDR2 FYNNEI, per germline. Written as DNA, the CDR3 is TGTGCCAGCAGTGTTTTCCCCGCGCCGGTTCCCTCTGGAAACACCATATATTTT. Its translation: CASSVFPAPVPSGNTIYF.

V and J are TRBV7-9 and TRBJ2-7; TRBD1 agrees at 7 bases. The CDR3 loop spans 14 amino acids. In germline, CDR1 is SEHNR, CDR2 FQNEAQ (reference sequence). With 5 bases clipped from V and 3 bases from J, the junction kept 7 bases outside the gene matches. CDR3 in amino acids: CASSRSTGHYEQYF. The CDR3 bases are TGTGCCAGCAGCCGCTCGACAGGGCACTACGAGCAGTACTTC.

This clone was counted only a few times. The chain couples TRBV2 to TRBJ1-1; D remains unclear. CDR3 length: 12 residues. Germline CDR1 SNHLY, CDR2 FYNNEI. V dropped 5 bases and J dropped 5 bases, with 9 bases sitting between them. CDR3 DNA: TGTGCCAGCAGTTACGCGGGAACTGAAGCTTTCTTT. Residues: CASSYAGTEAFF.

The chain joins TRBV7-8 to TRBJ2-7; the D gene is possibly TRBD2 (5 bases). The CDR3 is 14 residues long. Trimming cost V 6 bases and J 0 bases, with 12 bases left between them. Germline V CDR1 and CDR2: SGHVS, FQNEAQ. CDR3 residues: CASRMREISYEQYF. CDR3 in DNA: TGTGCCAGCAGGATGAGGGAAATCTCCTACGAGCAGTACTTC.

This clone was counted between two and nine times. The J gene is TRBJ2-5, the V gene TRBV19, with D perhaps TRBD1 (6 bases). With the DNA end fitting TRBJ2-7 better, the J assignment may be wrong. The CDR3 is 17 amino acids. CDR1 is LNHDA and CDR2 is SQIVND in the germline V gene (reference sequence). The CDR3 region has the DNA TGTGCCAGTAGTATGTTGCTTCCGACCGCAGGGGAGTACGAGCAGTACTTC. This codes for CASSMLLPTAGEYEQYF.

This clone was observed a handful of times. J is TRBJ2-7 and V is TRBV25-1; D is perhaps TRBD1 (6 bases). Germline-derived CDR1 and CDR2 are MGHDK and SYGVNS. This CDR3 has 15 amino acids. Trimming pared 5 bases from V and 5 bases from J, leaving 19 bases between. The CDR3 coding sequence is TGTGCCAGCAGTAGGACACAGGGAAGTTTTGACGAGCAGTACTTC. Translation gives CASSRTQGSFDEQYF.

This clone was counted a single time. The chain recombines TRBV4-1 with TRBJ2-1; 10 bases are shared with TRBD2. The CDR3 is made up of 16 amino acids. V dropped 1 base and J dropped 7; count of bases not matched to a gene: 7. From germline, CDR1 is MGHRA and CDR2 YSYEKL. DNA for the CDR3: TGCGCCAGCAGCCAAGCCACTAGCGGGAATAGGAATGAGCAGTTCTTC. Translated, it gives CASSQATSGNRNEQFF.

With regard to this clone: At the DNA level, this CDR3 is encoded by other sequences in the same sample as well. This sequence joins TRBV11-2 and TRBJ2-7; D is perhaps TRBD1 (5 bases). CDR1 is SGHAT, CDR2 FQNNGV, per germline. The CDR3 is made up of 15 amino acids. The ends were cut back, 1 base at V and 0 bases at J, with 10 bases in the middle. DNA of the CDR3: TGTGCCAGCAGCTTAGTGTCAGGGCCCTCCTACGAGCAGTACTTC. It encodes CASSLVSGPSYEQYF.

Remarks on this clone: A junction end diverges from the germline sequence, so it may reflect a read error. The chain links TRBV6-5 to TRBJ2-7, with D maybe TRBD2 (7 bases). The CDR3 runs 15 residues. Germline CDR1 is MNHEY and CDR2 is SVGAGI. CDR3 sequence: CASSDSEGGSYEQYF. CDR3 bases: TGTGCCAGCAGTGACTCAGAGGGGGGGTCCTACGAGCAGTACTTC.

The V call is TRBV2, the J call TRBJ1-5; perhaps TRBD1 as D (5 bases). Between the trimmed V and J ends, which lost 7 bases and 1 base, there was a span of 17 bases. Germline V CDR1 and CDR2: SNHLY, FYNNEI. The CDR3 is made up of 16 amino acids. CDR3 DNA sequence: TGTGCCAGCACCGGAGAGCAGGGCGGGAGCAATCAGCCCCAGCATTTT. This translates into CASTGEQGGSNQPQHF.

J is TRBJ1-1 and V is TRBV29-1, with TRBD1 matching over 7 bases. V dropped 6 bases and J dropped 1; count of bases not matched to a gene: 8. Germline loops: CDR1 SQVTM, CDR2 ANQGSEA. The CDR3 is 14 residues long. CDR3 sequence: CSVHHRGGNTEAFF. The CDR3 coding sequence is TGCAGCGTCCATCACAGGGGCGGGAACACTGAAGCTTTCTTT.

There are a few counts of this clone. The chain couples TRBV6-4 to TRBJ2-5; no reliable D call. This CDR3 is 12 amino acids long. Trimming shortened V by 10 bases and J by 5 bases, and 14 bases separated the two germline ends. CDR1 is MRHNA and CDR2 is SNTAGT in the germline V gene. CDR3 residues: CAKSEVVETQYF. The CDR3 bases are TGTGCCAAATCCGAAGTAGTGGAGACCCAGTACTTC.

The table lists this clone with many counts. Other DNA sequences of this sample code for an identical CDR3. The V gene is TRBV27, the J gene TRBJ2-7; either TRBD1 or TRBD2 may supply D (5 bases each). This CDR3 is built from 14 residues. V lost 4 bases and J lost 2, with 12 bases in between. Germline V lookup: CDR1 MNHEY, CDR2 SMNVEV (reference sequence). The CDR3 reads CASSSTGTTYEQYF. CDR3 DNA: TGTGCCAGCAGTTCAACCGGGACGACCTACGAGCAGTACTTC.

This clone has a single count. The chain couples TRBV27 to TRBJ2-1; D is unresolved. CDR3 length equals 16 residues. The germline CDR1 and CDR2 sequences are MNHEY and SMNVEV (reference sequence). V gave up 4 bases and J gave up 0 bases, with 13 bases separating them. CDR3 loop: CASSSIQQASYNEQFF. The CDR3 coding sequence is TGTGCCAGCAGTTCAATCCAGCAGGCCTCCTACAATGAGCAGTTCTTC.

The chain has TRBV11-1 and TRBJ2-7; 9 bases align to TRBD1. Germline values: CDR1 SGHAT, CDR2 FQDESV (reference sequence). The J segment lost 5 bases and the V segment lost 5 bases, leaving 10 bases of the junction unmatched. There are 15 residues in the CDR3. CDR3 loop: CASSRYGTGSHEQYF. CDR3 in DNA: TGTGCCAGCAGCCGGTATGGGACAGGGAGCCACGAGCAGTACTTC.

This clone was seen only a few times. The chain couples TRBV25-1 to TRBJ2-3; TRBD2 matches 12 bases. Germline CDR1 reads MGHDK; CDR2 reads SYGVNS. V lost 2 bases to trimming and J lost 6 bases; unmatched junction nucleotides: 6. The CDR3 loop spans 16 amino acids. CDR3 nucleotide sequence: TGTGCCAGCAGTGAAGAGGCTAGCGGGAGGGGTGATACGCAGTATTTT. Residues: CASSEEASGRGDTQYF.

This chain links TRBV2 with TRBJ1-1; tentative D call: TRBD1 (5 bases). V dropped 0 bases and J dropped 4 bases, with 12 bases sitting between them. Germline CDR1 and CDR2: SNHLY and FYNNEI. This CDR3 has 15 residues. CDR3: CASSEAFRRGTEAFF. The CDR3 DNA reads as TGTGCCAGCAGTGAAGCCTTTCGAAGGGGCACTGAAGCTTTCTTT. The variable domain in full, completed from reference TRBV2 and TRBJ1-1, reads EPEVTQTPSHQVTQMGQEVILRCVPISNHLYFYWYRQILGQKVEFLVSFYNNEISEKSEIFDDQFSVERPDGSNFTLKIRSTKLEDSAMYFCASSEAFRRGTEAFFGQGTRLTVV.

The chain joins TRBV5-6 to TRBJ1-3, with 8 bases fitting TRBD1. The CDR3 spans 16 residues. Trimming cost V 3 bases and J 4 bases; bases outside gene matches: 9. Per germline, CDR1 SGHDT and CDR2 YYEEEE. This CDR3 is CASSWKQGGGGNTIYF. DNA of the CDR3: TGTGCCAGCAGCTGGAAACAGGGGGGCGGAGGAAACACCATATATTTT.